Below, 2 T cell receptor beta chains from the same sample are listed, as sequenced in a study of T cells in Graves' hyperthyroidism and ophthalmopathy. The investigators amplified TCR beta CDR3 regions from RNA transcripts. The primer set for the first-round RT-PCR of the TCR CDR3 was HTBI. One entry per CDR3 protein results from TCRdb running MiXCR on the multiplex PCR reads. Among 650,000 to 700,000 distinct CDR3 sequences listed, roughly 17% were seen once. Sequenced input: blood. The source of these receptors is a man aged 45-65 years with Graves' hyperthyroidism.

V usage is TRBV24-1 and J usage is TRBJ2-5; TRBD2 agrees at 9 bases. V lost 4 bases to trimming and J lost 3 bases; unmatched junction nucleotides: 8. The V gene's germline CDR1 is KGHDR and CDR2 SFDVKD. This CDR3 spans 16 amino acids. In nucleotides, the CDR3 is TGTGCCACCAGTGACTGGGGTGCGGGGGGGGAAGAGACCCAGTACTTC. Translating gives CATSDWGAGGEETQYF.

This clonotype has at least ten counts. CDR3 in DNA: TGTGCCAGCAGAGGAACAGGGGGAAATAATGAGCAGTTCTTC. It is translated as CASRGTGGNNEQFF. The chain recombines TRBV7-8 with TRBJ2-1, with 8 bases aligning to TRBD1. Germline lookup yields CDR1 SGHVS and CDR2 FQNEAQ. The CDR3 covers 14 residues. V shed 6 bases, J shed 7 bases, and the junction held 8 bases outside the gene matches. The complete variable domain, with remaining parts taken from reference TRBV7-8 and TRBJ2-1, reads GAGVSQSPRYKVAKRGQDVALRCDPISGHVSLFWYQQALGQGPEFLTYFQNEAQLDKSGLPSDRFFAERPEGSVSTLKIQRTQQEDSAVYLCASRGTGGNNEQFFGPGTRLTVL.